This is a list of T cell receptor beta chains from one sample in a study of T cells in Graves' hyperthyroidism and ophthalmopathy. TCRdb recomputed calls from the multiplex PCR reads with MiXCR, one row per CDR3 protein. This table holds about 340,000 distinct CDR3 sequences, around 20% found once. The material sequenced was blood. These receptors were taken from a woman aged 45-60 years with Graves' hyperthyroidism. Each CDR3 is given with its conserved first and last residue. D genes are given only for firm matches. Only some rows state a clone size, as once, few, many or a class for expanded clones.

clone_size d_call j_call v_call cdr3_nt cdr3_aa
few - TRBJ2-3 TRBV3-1 TGTGCCAGCAGCCAAGGGCCGGGGGTTACAGATACGCAGTATTTT CASSQGPGVTDTQYF
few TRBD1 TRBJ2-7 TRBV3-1 TGTGCCAGCAGCACCCGGGACAGGGGTCTCTACGAGCAGTACTTC CASSTRDRGLYEQYF
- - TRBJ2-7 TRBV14 TGTGCCAGCAGCCCGAAGATTCGGGACGGCTCGGGGGTGCAGTACTTC CASSPKIRDGSGVQYF
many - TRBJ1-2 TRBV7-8 TGTGCCAGCAGCGCCGGATCTAACAACTATGGCTACACCTTC CASSAGSNNYGYTF
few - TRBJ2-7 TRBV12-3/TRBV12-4 TGTGCCAGCAGTTTAGTGCCTGACTCTAACGAGCAGTACTTC CASSLVPDSNEQYF
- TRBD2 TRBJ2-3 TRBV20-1 TGCAGTGCTAGAACACCGAGGACTAGCGGGAGGGCCGCTAGAACAGATACGCAGTATTTT CSARTPRTSGRAARTDTQYF
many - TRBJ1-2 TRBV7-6 TGTGCCAGCAGCGCCGGGACGAACTATGGCTACACCTTC CASSAGTNYGYTF
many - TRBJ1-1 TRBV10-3 TGTGCCACGGAACCGGGAAGGAACTCTGAAGCTTTCTTT CATEPGRNSEAFF
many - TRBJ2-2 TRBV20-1 TGCAGTGCTAGACTGGGACGACTGAACACCGGGGAGCTGTTTTTT CSARLGRLNTGELFF
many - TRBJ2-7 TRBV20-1 TGCAGTGCTAGACCCGGGACCCCCTACGAGCAGTACTTC CSARPGTPYEQYF
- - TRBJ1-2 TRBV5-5 TGTGCCAGCAGCCAGCCAGGGGATAACTATGGCTACACCTTC CASSQPGDNYGYTF
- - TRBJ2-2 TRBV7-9 TGTGCCAGCGGCTCCCTTACAAGGAAGACTCTGAACACCGGGGAGCTGTTTTTT CASGSLTRKTLNTGELFF
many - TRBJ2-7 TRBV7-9 TGTGCCAGCAGCTTAGCATTGGGCTACGAGCAGTACTTC CASSLALGYEQYF
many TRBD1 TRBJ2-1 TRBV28 TGTGCCAGCAGTCAGGGGGAACTAGGTCGGAAGAATGAGCAGTTCTTC CASSQGELGRKNEQFF
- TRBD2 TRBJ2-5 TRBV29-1 TGCAGCGTCGCTCCTAGCGGGACGGTGGAGACCCAGTACTTC CSVAPSGTVETQYF
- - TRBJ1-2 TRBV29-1 TGCAGCGCTGAAGATTCCCGAAAAAGCGGCTACACCTTC CSAEDSRKSGYTF
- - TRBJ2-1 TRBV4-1 TGCGCCAGCAGCCAAGATACGGCGGGTCTCTCCTACAATGAGCAGTTCTTC CASSQDTAGLSYNEQFF
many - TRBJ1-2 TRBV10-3 TGTGCCATCAGTGACCCAGGGAATACAGACTATGGCTACACCTTC CAISDPGNTDYGYTF
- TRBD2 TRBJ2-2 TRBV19 TGTGCCAGTAAGGAGAGGTCGGGAGGGGGTACCGGGGAGCTGTTTTTT CASKERSGGGTGELFF
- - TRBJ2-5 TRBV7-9 TGTGCCAGCAGCATCGGGACGGAACAAGAGACCCAGTACTTC CASSIGTEQETQYF
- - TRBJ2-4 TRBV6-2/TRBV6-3 TGTGCCAGCAGTTACTCGCCCTTAGCAGAGGGGCCGGGGGCCAAAAACATTCAGTACTTC CASSYSPLAEGPGAKNIQYF
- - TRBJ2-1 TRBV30 TGTGCCTCCAAAGGATCGACTGGCTCCTACAATGAGCAGTTCTTC CASKGSTGSYNEQFF
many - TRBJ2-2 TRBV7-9 TGTGCCAGCAGCTTCCGCGGGAACATTAACACCGGGGAGCTGTTTTTT CASSFRGNINTGELFF
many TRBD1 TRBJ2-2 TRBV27 TGTGCCAGCAGGACGTTTGCCGGGACAGGGACCACCGGGGAGCTGTTTTTT CASRTFAGTGTTGELFF
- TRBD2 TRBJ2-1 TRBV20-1 TGCAGTGCTAGAGTTTACGGGGGGGCTTCCAATGAGCAGTTCTTC CSARVYGGASNEQFF
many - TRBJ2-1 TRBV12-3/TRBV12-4 TGTGGTTCTTTGCCCGGGGCGGATCCTTACAATGAGCAGTTCTTC CGSLPGADPYNEQFF
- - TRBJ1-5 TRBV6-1 TGTGCCAGCACGGACGGGGGCAGTCAGCCCCAGCATTTT CASTDGGSQPQHF
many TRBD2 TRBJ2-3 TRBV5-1 TGCGCCAGCAGCCGGACTAGCTCTAGCACAGATACGCAGTATTTT CASSRTSSSTDTQYF